This T cell receptor beta chain was captured in a study of OX40 agonist ivuxolimab in advanced cancers. Across the study: Patients were dosed with the agonistic anti-OX40 (CD134) antibody ivuxolimab.

CDR1 and CDR2 from the germline V gene are LNHDA and SQIVND (reference sequence). The trim removed 1 base at V and 3 bases at J, leaving 5 bases unmatched. The CDR3 runs 17 residues. TCRdb's copy holds only in-frame clones and misses some; the assay was immunoSEQ multiplex PCR. This sample yields more than 45,000 clones, of which 75% to 85% are seen a single time; about 0.74% belongs to the top ten. The starting material was CD4+ or CD8+ T cells sorted from blood, obtained in a trial of the OX40 agonist ivuxolimab. This TCR came from an adult with an advanced solid tumor such as melanoma, head and neck, liver or kidney cancer. The chain is built from TRBV19 and TRBJ2-1; 11 positions match TRBD2. CDR3 loop: CASSIGSGGGIYNEQFF. The CDR3 nucleotides are TGTGCCAGTAGTATAGGTAGCGGGGGGGGCATCTACAATGAGCAGTTCTTC.